These 27 T cell receptor beta chains originate from one sample sequenced in a study of vaccination and CD4 T cells after COVID-19. The treatment denotes: roughly 10-day PBMC culture with coronavirus spike peptide pools or control peptides (ViraFEST assay). With the Oncomine TCR Beta short-read assay, DNA from cultured CD4+ T cells was sequenced. MiXCR, applied by TCRdb to the PCR reads, yields one record per CDR3 protein. The sample yields about 8,400 distinct CDR3 sequences, around 61% seen once. The antigens for these receptors are not known. The sample consisted of CD4+ T cells from blood, cultured in vitro. The receptors were sampled from a human donor who had recovered from COVID-19.

V usage is TRBV19 and J usage is TRBJ1-1, with D perhaps matching TRBD1 (6 bases). The length of the CDR3 is 18 residues. Germline V gives CDR1 LNHDA, CDR2 SQIVND (reference sequence). Trimming stripped 4 bases from V and 3 bases from J, with 24 bases between. The CDR3 loop reads CASSKNLLGGPMDTEAFF. The CDR3 DNA reads TGTGCCAGTAGTAAAAACCTCCTGGGGGGGCCAATGGACACTGAAGCTTTCTTT.

This chain connects TRBV27 to TRBJ1-2; 12 bases align to TRBD1. CDR1 and CDR2 (germline): MNHEY, SMNVEV (reference sequence). This CDR3 region has 17 residues. Trimming removed 5 bases from V and 7 bases from J; junction bases left unmatched: 14. For the CDR3, the DNA is TGTGCCAGCAGTCCCCCTCCCGGGACAGGGGGCTTAAGTGGCTACACCTTC. This gives the protein CASSPPPGTGGLSGYTF.

The chain combines TRBV30 with TRBJ1-2; D gene unclear. This CDR3 has 14 amino acids. V lost 0 bases to trimming and J lost 2 bases, with 10 bases between them. Germline values: CDR1 GTSNPN, CDR2 SVGIG (reference sequence). Written as DNA, the CDR3 is TGTGCCTGGAGTGTACGGACGGCGAACTATGGCTACACCTTC. Protein product: CAWSVRTANYGYTF.

A few counts support this clonotype. V and J are TRBV7-2 and TRBJ1-5, with a possible D match to TRBD1 (5 bases). The CDR3 is 14 amino acids. Germline-derived CDR1 and CDR2 are SGHTA and FQGNSA. V dropped 1 base and J dropped 4 bases, with 8 bases sitting between them. Written as DNA, the CDR3 is TGTGCCAGCAGCTTAGGTACAGGAAATCAGCCCCAGCATTTT. It is translated as CASSLGTGNQPQHF.

This chain joins TRBV12-3 or TRBV12-4 and TRBJ1-1, with 7 positions matching TRBD1. The CDR3 consists of 13 residues. The V segment lost 5 bases and the J segment 3 bases; nucleotides outside the gene matches: 3. CDR3 sequence reads: CASSLTGDTEAFF. CDR3 coding DNA: TGTGCCAGCAGTCTAACAGGGGACACTGAAGCTTTCTTT.

This clonotype was seen a single time. The chain couples TRBV6-1 to TRBJ2-6; 8 bases match TRBD1. Germline trimming cut 8 bases from V and 0 bases from J; bases unmatched to any gene: 12. Germline values: CDR1 MNHNS, CDR2 SASEGT. The CDR3 is 18 residues long. The DNA of the CDR3 is TGTGCCAGCGGACCGCGGGACAGGTCTCTCTCTGGGGCCAACGTCCTGACTTTC. Amino acid sequence: CASGPRDRSLSGANVLTF.

The V gene is TRBV27, the J gene TRBJ1-6; perhaps TRBD1 as D (5 bases). The CDR3 runs to 14 residues. Germline V gene data show CDR1 as MNHEY and CDR2 as SMNVEV (reference sequence). V gave up 4 bases and J gave up 10 bases, with 14 bases separating them. The CDR3 bases are TGTGCCAGCAGTTGGCGGCAGGGCAACTCACCCCTCCACTTT. As protein: CASSWRQGNSPLHF.

The rearrangement links TRBV7-2 to TRBJ1-5; D might be TRBD1 (6 bases). CDR1 and CDR2 (germline): SGHTA, FQGNSA. The V gene lost 6 bases and the J gene lost 1 base, with 13 bases spanning the gap. The CDR3 has 15 amino acids. CDR3 nucleotides: TGTGCCAGCAGTGTACAGGGTTTAAGCAATCAGCCCCAGCATTTT. Translating gives CASSVQGLSNQPQHF.

The V call is TRBV6-1, the J call TRBJ1-3; perhaps TRBD1 as D (6 bases). V shed 7 bases and J shed 2 bases, with 9 bases lying between them. Germline values: CDR1 MNHNS, CDR2 SASEGT. There are 13 residues in the CDR3. DNA of the CDR3: TGTGCCAGCAAAGGACAGACTGGAAACACCATATATTTT. Translation: CASKGQTGNTIYF.

This clonotype was recorded a few times. V is TRBV20-1 and J is TRBJ1-6, with D perhaps TRBD1 (6 bases). The CDR3 loop spans 17 amino acids. Germline-derived CDR1 and CDR2 are DFQATT and SNEGSKA (reference sequence). V shed 0 bases and J shed 0 bases, with 12 bases lying between them. The CDR3 region is CSARDGGQSSYNSPLHF. In nucleotides, the CDR3 is TGCAGTGCTAGAGATGGGGGGCAAAGCTCCTATAATTCACCCCTCCACTTT.

This chain links TRBV6-1 with TRBJ2-7; 8 positions agree with TRBD1. The CDR3 spans 13 residues. Germline CDR1 MNHNS, CDR2 SASEGT. The junction had 4 bases not matched to a gene; V was cut back by 2 bases and J by 7 bases. The chain's CDR3 is CASSEPRGREQYF. The CDR3 DNA sequence: TGTGCCAGCAGTGAACCCAGGGGGCGTGAGCAGTACTTC.

The chain joins TRBV7-2 to TRBJ1-5; the D is unclear. Trimming stripped 5 bases from V and 4 bases from J, with 6 bases between. Germline loops: CDR1 SGHTA, CDR2 FQGNSA. This CDR3 has 12 amino acids. In DNA, the CDR3 is TGTGCCAGCAGCCTTACTAATCAGCCCCAGCATTTT. Translation gives CASSLTNQPQHF.

This rearrangement joins TRBV15 to TRBJ1-3; unclear D gene. CDR1 is LNHNV, CDR2 YYDKDF, per germline (reference sequence). V lost 0 bases and J 4 bases, leaving 10 bases between the germline ends. The CDR3 is made up of 15 amino acids. The CDR3 reads CATSRDAGEGNTIYF. DNA of the CDR3: TGTGCCACCAGCAGAGACGCAGGTGAAGGAAACACCATATATTTT.

The chain has TRBV28 and TRBJ1-2; weak D call: TRBD1 (5 bases). The germline V gene encodes CDR1 MDHEN and CDR2 SYDVKM. The CDR3 is made up of 12 amino acids. Trimming pared 5 bases from V and 13 bases from J, leaving 17 bases between. In DNA form, the CDR3 reads TGTGCCAGCAGTACCCCCAGGGCGTTCGGCACCTTC. Amino acids: CASSTPRAFGTF.

This chain joins TRBV30 and TRBJ1-1; 7 bases map to TRBD1. The junction had 6 bases not matched to a gene; V was cut back by 0 bases and J by 11 bases. Per the germline V gene, CDR1 is GTSNPN and CDR2 is SVGIG (reference sequence). The CDR3 totals 12 residues. In DNA, the CDR3 is TGTGCCTGGAGTGTCACACAGGGGTACGCTTTCTTT. It translates to CAWSVTQGYAFF.

The chain is built from TRBV11-3 and TRBJ2-5; 7 bases are a match to TRBD2. CDR1 SGHNT and CDR2 YENEEA come from the germline V gene. V lost 1 base, J lost 4 bases, and 0 bases stayed unmatched. The CDR3 consists of 13 residues. The CDR3 DNA reads TGTGCCAGCAGCTTAGGACTAGCAGAGACCCAGTACTTC. This encodes CASSLGLAETQYF.

V usage is TRBV2 and J usage is TRBJ2-7; D possibly uses TRBD1 or TRBD2 (6 bases each). The CDR3 runs 14 residues. V shed 3 bases and J shed 5 bases, with 14 bases lying between them. Germline assignment: CDR1 SNHLY and CDR2 FYNNEI. CDR3 region: CASSEWGRGDEQYF. The CDR3 DNA reads TGTGCCAGCAGTGAGTGGGGAAGGGGGGACGAGCAGTACTTC.

V gene TRBV2 combines with J gene TRBJ1-5, with a tentative D call TRBD1 (6 bases). The germline V gene has CDR1 SNHLY and CDR2 FYNNEI. CDR3 length equals 14 residues. V shed 4 bases and J shed 6 bases, with 13 bases lying between them. CDR3 in amino acids: CASSGRAGVQPQHF. The CDR3 DNA follows: TGTGCCAGCAGTGGGCGCGCAGGGGTTCAGCCCCAGCATTTT.

This sequence joins TRBV7-2 and TRBJ2-3; D is perhaps TRBD1 (5 bases). The V and J ends lost 4 bases and 0 bases respectively, with 20 bases between them. This CDR3 spans 18 amino acids. Germline lookup yields CDR1 SGHTA and CDR2 FQGNSA. This CDR3 reads CASSSPLVGEQSTDTQYF. The CDR3 DNA sequence: TGTGCCAGCAGCTCCCCCCTTGTAGGGGAACAGAGCACAGATACGCAGTATTTT.

CDR3 DNA sequence: TGCAGCGTTGAGGGGGGCACCGGGGAGCTGTTTTTT. Translated, it gives CSVEGGTGELFF. The gene calls are TRBV29-1 and TRBJ2-2; D might be TRBD2 (6 bases). Deletions cut 3 bases from V and 4 bases from J, with 6 bases between. The germline CDR1 and CDR2 sequences are SQVTM and ANQGSEA. The CDR3 length is 12 residues.

CDR3 sequence reads: CAIRADNQPQHF. CDR3 sequence (DNA): TGTGCCATCAGAGCAGATAATCAGCCCCAGCATTTT. This chain connects TRBV10-3 to TRBJ1-5; unclear D gene. V lost 6 bases and J 4 bases, leaving 7 bases between the germline ends. The germline CDR1 and CDR2 sequences are ENHRY and SYGVKD. The CDR3 has 12 amino acids.

This clonotype has a handful of counts. The gene calls are TRBV7-2 and TRBJ2-3; 9 nucleotides align to TRBD1. Germline CDR1 SGHTA, CDR2 FQGNSA. This CDR3 is built from 13 residues. With 5 bases clipped from V and 6 bases from J, the junction kept 3 bases outside the gene matches. This CDR3 is CASSPDRGDTQYF. CDR3 bases: TGTGCCAGCAGCCCCGACAGGGGGGATACGCAGTATTTT. Combining the CDR3 with reference TRBV7-2 and TRBJ2-3 gives the whole variable domain GAGVSQSPSNKVTEKGKDVELRCDPISGHTALYWYRQSLGQGLEFLIYFQGNSAPDKSGLPSDRFSAERTGGSVSTLTIQRTQQEDSAVYLCASSPDRGDTQYFGPGTRLTVL.

This chain joins TRBV20-1 and TRBJ2-1; 9 nucleotides align to TRBD2. The CDR3 runs 15 residues. Trimming took 1 base from V and 6 from J; bases not matched to a gene: 7. Per germline, CDR1 DFQATT and CDR2 SNEGSKA (reference sequence). Here the CDR3 reads CSARGAAGGRNEQFF. The CDR3 DNA reads TGCAGTGCTAGAGGGGCGGCGGGAGGGCGCAATGAGCAGTTCTTC.

This clonotype was detected only a few times. One end of the junction is discordant with germline, which a read error may explain. The gene calls are TRBV6-2 or TRBV6-3 and TRBJ1-3, with a tentative D call TRBD1 (6 bases). The CDR3 is made up of 13 amino acids. Germline loops: CDR1 MNHEY, CDR2 SVGEGT. The CDR3 region is CASSPPGQGAADF. CDR3 nucleotide sequence: TGTGCCAGCAGTCCCCCGGGACAAGGGGCGGCTGATTTT.

The rearrangement uses TRBV6-2 or TRBV6-3 and TRBJ1-5; TRBD1 is a possible D gene (5 bases). In germline, CDR1 is MNHEY, CDR2 SVGEGT. The V end was cut by 5 bases, the J end by 7 bases, with 15 bases between. The CDR3 sequence is 14 residues long. The CDR3 sequence: CASSDGGDWQPQHF. CDR3 DNA sequence: TGTGCCAGCAGTGACGGGGGGGATTGGCAGCCCCAGCATTTT.

In the case of this clonotype: One end of the junction is discordant with germline, which a read error may explain. The gene calls are TRBV7-7 and TRBJ2-7, with 8 bases fitting TRBD2. Germline assignment: CDR1 SSHAT and CDR2 FNYEAQ (reference sequence). This CDR3 comprises 13 residues. DNA for the CDR3: TGTGCTAGCAGCTTAAGCGGGGGCTACGAGCAGTACTTC. Translating it yields CASSLSGGYEQYF.

This clonotype was seen more than once but under ten times. V and J are TRBV6-1 and TRBJ2-3; possibly TRBD2 for D (7 bases). The CDR3 is 16 residues long. The germline V gene encodes CDR1 MNHNS and CDR2 SASEGT. V shed 8 bases and J shed 0 bases, with 18 bases lying between them. For the CDR3, the DNA is TGTGCCAGCCGGGCGGTAGGGGGGGCTAGCACAGATACGCAGTATTTT. Its translation is CASRAVGGASTDTQYF.